This T cell receptor beta chain was captured in a study of blood T cells in healthy people across ages. V lost 5 bases, J lost 5 bases, and 15 bases lay in between. The CDR3 is 14 amino acids. Then a second PCR, running roughly 7 to 11 cycles, was carried out with a sample-barcoded 5' primer and a J-beta primer mix. MiXCR was run by TCRdb on the 5' RACE reads, yielding one entry per CDR3 protein. The data hold 800,000 to 1,000,000 distinct CDR3 sequences, with around 49% observed a single time. This chain connects TRBV12-3 or TRBV12-4 to TRBJ2-5; a possible D gene is TRBD2 (6 bases). The sequenced material came from blood. The sequence was obtained from a man between 25 and 39 years old in good health. CDR3 in DNA: TGTGCCAGCAGTCCCGGGAGTGAGGGGGAGACCCAGTACTTC. Its protein is CASSPGSEGETQYF.